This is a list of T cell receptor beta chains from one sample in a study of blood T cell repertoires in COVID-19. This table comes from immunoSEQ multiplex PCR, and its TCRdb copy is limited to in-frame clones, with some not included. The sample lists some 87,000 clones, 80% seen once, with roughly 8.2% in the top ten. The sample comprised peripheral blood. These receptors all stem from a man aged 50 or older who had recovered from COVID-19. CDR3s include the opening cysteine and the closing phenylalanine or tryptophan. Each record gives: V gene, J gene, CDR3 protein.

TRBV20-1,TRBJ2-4,CSVGGGNIQYF
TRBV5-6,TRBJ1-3,CATSQDSGNTIYF
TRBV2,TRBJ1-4,CASSDRINEKLFF
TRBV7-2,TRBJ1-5,CASSHSGDYQPQHF
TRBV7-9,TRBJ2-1,CASSLASSGPYNEQFF
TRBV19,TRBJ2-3,CASSIGRAYNRDTQYF
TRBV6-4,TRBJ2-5,CASSPGTGGAETQYF
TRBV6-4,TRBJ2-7,CASSDFLAPHSYEQYF
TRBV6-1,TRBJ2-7,CASSEASTSGRSRYF
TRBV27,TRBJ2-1,CAASGTVGFF
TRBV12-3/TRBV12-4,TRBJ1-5,CASGVSGQPQHF
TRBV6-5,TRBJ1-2,CASRVSGQNYGYTF
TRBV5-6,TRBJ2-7,CASSFVQSYEQYF
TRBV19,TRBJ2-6,CASMAGTGRSGANVLTF
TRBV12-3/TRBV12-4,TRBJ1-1,CASSFNPRTEAFF
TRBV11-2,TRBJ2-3,CASSPEATDTQYF
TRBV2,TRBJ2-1,CASNSGPNEQFF
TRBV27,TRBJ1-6,CASGEDRTSPLHF
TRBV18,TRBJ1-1,CASSLEPMGGTEAFF
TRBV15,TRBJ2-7,CATSRGGGSEQYF
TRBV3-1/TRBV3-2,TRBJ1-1,CASSQRMGQEAFF
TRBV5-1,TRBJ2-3,CASSSRTSGSADTQYF
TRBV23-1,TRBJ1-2,CASNDRADGYTF
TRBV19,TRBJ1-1,CASSTGTGGMNTEAFF
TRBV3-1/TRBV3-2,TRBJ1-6,CASSQGKGGNSPLHF
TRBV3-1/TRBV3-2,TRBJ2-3,CASSQELTDTQYF
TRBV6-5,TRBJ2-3,CASRDRNTDTQYF
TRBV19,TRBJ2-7,CASSIDHGDRGQVREQYF
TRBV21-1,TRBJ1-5,CASSPPGKGQQPQHF
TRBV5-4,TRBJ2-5,CASSLEKEIRGTQYF
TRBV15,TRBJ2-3,CATSRGSAGGTDTQYF
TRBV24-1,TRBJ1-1,CATSNRMNTEAFF
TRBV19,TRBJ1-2,CASSLPRGDTTNYGYTF
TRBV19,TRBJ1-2,CASSMGTAYGYTF
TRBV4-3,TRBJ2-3,CASSQEPRATDTQYF
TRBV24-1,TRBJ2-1,CATSDSTSGRWEQFF
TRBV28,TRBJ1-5,CASSFYFWGRTNQPQHF
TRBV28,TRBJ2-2,CASSWDRGWTGELFF
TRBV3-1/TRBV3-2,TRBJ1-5,CASSLGQGIQPQHF
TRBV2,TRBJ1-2,CASRTGTGRGDGYTF
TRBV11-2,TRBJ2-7,CASSFSRYTTGGYEQYF
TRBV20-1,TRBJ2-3,CSASSLAGHTDTQYF
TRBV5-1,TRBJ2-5,CASSPLGQSQETQYF
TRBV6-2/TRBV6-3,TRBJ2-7,CASSLPVTYEQYF
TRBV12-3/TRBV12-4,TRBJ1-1,CASKRDEAFF
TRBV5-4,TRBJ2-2,CASSWRGGNTGELFF
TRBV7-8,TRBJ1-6,CASSFDSGQDYSPLHF
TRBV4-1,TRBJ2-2,CASSRGTSGGGRGELFF
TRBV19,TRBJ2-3,CASSIGLAGTTDTQYF
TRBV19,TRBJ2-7,CASTPGTDFPYEQYF
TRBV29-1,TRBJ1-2,CSVDLRGYTF
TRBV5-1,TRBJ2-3,CASSFQSGTSGRSGYADTQYF
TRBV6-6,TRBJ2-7,CASSQGAGGSYEQYF
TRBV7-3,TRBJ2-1,CASSLSGDSYNEQFF
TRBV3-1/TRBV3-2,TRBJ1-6,CATSDSSYNSPLHF
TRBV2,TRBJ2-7,CASSVSAGSSSEQYF
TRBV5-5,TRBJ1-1,CASSVTGTMNTEAFF
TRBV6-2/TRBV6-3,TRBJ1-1,CASSSGQLLNTEAFF
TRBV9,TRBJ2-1,CASSPSPEGEQFF